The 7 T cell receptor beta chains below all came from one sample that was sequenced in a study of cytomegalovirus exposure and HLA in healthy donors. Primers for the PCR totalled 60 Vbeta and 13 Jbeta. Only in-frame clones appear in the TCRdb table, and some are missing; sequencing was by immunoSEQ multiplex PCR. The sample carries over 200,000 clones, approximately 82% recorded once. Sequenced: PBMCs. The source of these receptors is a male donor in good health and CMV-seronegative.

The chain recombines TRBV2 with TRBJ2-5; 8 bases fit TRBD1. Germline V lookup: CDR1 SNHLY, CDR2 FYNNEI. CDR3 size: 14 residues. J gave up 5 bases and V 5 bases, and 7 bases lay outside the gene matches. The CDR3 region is CASSQSGGGETQYF. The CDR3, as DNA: TGTGCCAGCAGTCAATCAGGGGGCGGCGAGACCCAGTACTTC.

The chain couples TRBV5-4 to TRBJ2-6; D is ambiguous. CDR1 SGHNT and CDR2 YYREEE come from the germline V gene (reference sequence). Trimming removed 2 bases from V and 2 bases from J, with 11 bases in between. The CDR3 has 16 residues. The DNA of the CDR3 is TGTGCCAGCAGCTTCTCAGTCCAAACTGGGGCCAACGTCCTGACTTTC. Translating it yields CASSFSVQTGANVLTF.

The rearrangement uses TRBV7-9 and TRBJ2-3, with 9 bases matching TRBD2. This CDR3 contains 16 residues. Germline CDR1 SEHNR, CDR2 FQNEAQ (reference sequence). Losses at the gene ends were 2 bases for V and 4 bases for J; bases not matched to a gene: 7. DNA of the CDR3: TGTGCCAGCAGCTTAATGATGGCGGGAGGGCCAGATACGCAGTATTTT. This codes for CASSLMMAGGPDTQYF.

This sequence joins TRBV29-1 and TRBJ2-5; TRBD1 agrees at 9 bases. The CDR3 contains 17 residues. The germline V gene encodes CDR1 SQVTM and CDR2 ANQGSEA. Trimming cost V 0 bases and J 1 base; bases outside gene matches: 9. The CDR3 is CSVEDYGTGKIQETQYF. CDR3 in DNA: TGCAGCGTTGAAGATTATGGGACAGGGAAAATCCAAGAGACCCAGTACTTC.

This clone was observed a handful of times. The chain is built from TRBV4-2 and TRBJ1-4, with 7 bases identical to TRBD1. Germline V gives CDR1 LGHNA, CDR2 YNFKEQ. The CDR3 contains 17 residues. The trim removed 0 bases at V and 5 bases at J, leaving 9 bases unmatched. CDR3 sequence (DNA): TGTGCCAGCAGCCAAGACTTAAGTGGGACAGTCAATGAAAAACTGTTTTTT. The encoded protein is CASSQDLSGTVNEKLFF.

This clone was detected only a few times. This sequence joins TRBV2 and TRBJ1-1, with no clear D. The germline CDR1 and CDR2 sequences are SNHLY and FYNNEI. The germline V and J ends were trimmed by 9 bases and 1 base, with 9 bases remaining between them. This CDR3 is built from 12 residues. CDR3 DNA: TGTGCCAGGAGGGCCCAGAACACTGAAGCTTTCTTT. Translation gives CARRAQNTEAFF.

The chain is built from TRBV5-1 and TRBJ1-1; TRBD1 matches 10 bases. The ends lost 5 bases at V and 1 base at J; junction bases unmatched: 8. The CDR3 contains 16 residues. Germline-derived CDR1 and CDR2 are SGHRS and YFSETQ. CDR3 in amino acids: CASSLTGGARNTEAFF. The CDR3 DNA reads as TGCGCCAGCAGTTTGACAGGGGGCGCGAGGAACACTGAAGCTTTCTTT.